The 18 T cell receptor beta chains below come from one sample, sequenced in a study of long-term antiretroviral therapy in people with HIV. The assay, immunoSEQ v3.0, was run at survey level. Produced via immunoSEQ multiplex PCR; TCRdb's table is partial and in-frame only. The table has tens of thousands of clones, 75% to 95% seen once. The sample consisted of unsorted PBMCs, taken 5.2 years after starting antiretroviral therapy. The receptor source for this set is a woman in her thirties or forties with HIV.

V is TRBV7-6 and J is TRBJ2-7; D remains unclear. The V gene's germline CDR1 is SGHVS and CDR2 FNYEAQ. This CDR3 spans 15 amino acids. The germline V and J ends were trimmed by 5 bases and 4 bases, with 18 bases remaining between them. The CDR3 region is CASSLFAEPGYEQYF. DNA of the CDR3: TGTGCCAGCAGCCTCTTCGCCGAGCCAGGATACGAGCAGTACTTC.

V gene TRBV2 combines with J gene TRBJ1-3; the D is unclear. CDR3 length equals 16 residues. Germline CDR1 and CDR2: SNHLY and FYNNEI. Trimming pared 5 bases from V and 4 bases from J, leaving 18 bases between. The CDR3 is CASSPGDGMRGNTIYF. The CDR3 DNA sequence: TGTGCCAGCAGTCCAGGTGACGGGATGAGAGGAAACACCATATATTTT. Complete variable domain (other parts from reference TRBV2 and TRBJ1-3): EPEVTQTPSHQVTQMGQEVILRCVPISNHLYFYWYRQILGQKVEFLVSFYNNEISEKSEIFDDQFSVERPDGSNFTLKIRSTKLEDSAMYFCASSPGDGMRGNTIYFGEGSWLTVV.

The V call is TRBV29-1, the J call TRBJ1-2; D may be TRBD1 (6 bases). The CDR3 totals 14 residues. V shed 2 bases and J shed 4 bases, with 14 bases lying between them. Germline V CDR1 and CDR2: SQVTM, ANQGSEA. CDR3 nucleotide sequence: TGCAGCGTTGAACCCTTACAGGGTTCCTATGGCTACACCTTC. Protein: CSVEPLQGSYGYTF.

The chain recombines TRBV11-3 with TRBJ2-2; 8 nucleotides align to TRBD2. V shed 5 bases, J shed 8 bases, and the junction held 7 bases outside the gene matches. The CDR3 length is 14 residues. The V gene's germline CDR1 is SGHNT and CDR2 YENEEA. The CDR3, as DNA: TGTGCCAGCAGCCCAAGCAGACTAGCGGGGGAGCTGTTTTTT. This encodes CASSPSRLAGELFF.

This chain links TRBV27 with TRBJ1-2; 8 nucleotides line up with TRBD1. This CDR3 is built from 15 residues. The germline V gene has CDR1 MNHEY and CDR2 SMNVEV (reference sequence). Trimming at V came to 3 bases and at J to 2 bases, leaving 5 bases not matched to a gene. CDR3 sequence: CASSFTGQGNYGYTF. In DNA, the CDR3 is TGTGCCAGCAGTTTTACCGGACAGGGAAACTATGGCTACACCTTC.

This clone was seen only once. This chain links TRBV10-3 with TRBJ2-3; 8 bases fit TRBD2. Trimming at V came to 4 bases and at J to 0 bases, leaving 15 bases not matched to a gene. Germline V gene data show CDR1 as ENHRY and CDR2 as SYGVKD. This CDR3 comprises 19 residues. The CDR3 sequence: CAISAFGSGGSVSTDTQYF. DNA of the CDR3: TGTGCCATCAGTGCCTTCGGGAGCGGGGGTTCCGTTAGCACAGATACGCAGTATTTT.

J is TRBJ1-5 and V is TRBV30; D uncertain. The CDR3 extends over 13 amino acids. Germline V gene lookup returns CDR1 GTSNPN and CDR2 SVGIG (reference sequence). Between the trimmed V and J ends, which lost 2 bases and 6 bases, there was a span of 11 bases. DNA for the CDR3: TGTGCCTGGAGTACGGCGGTGGGTCAGCCCCAGCATTTT. Residues: CAWSTAVGQPQHF.

This clone was counted once. The J gene is TRBJ2-1, the V gene TRBV14, with D possibly being TRBD2 (6 bases). Germline CDR1 SGHDN, CDR2 FVKESK. V lost 4 bases, J lost 0 bases, and 13 bases lay in between. The CDR3 contains 16 residues. The CDR3 DNA follows: TGTGCCAGCAGCCCCCCCGGGGACTCCTCCTACAATGAGCAGTTCTTC. This gives the protein CASSPPGDSSYNEQFF.

The chain carries TRBV21-1 and TRBJ2-1; the D call TRBD1 from the table was never checked on the DNA. TRBV21-1 is termed a pseudogene. There are 16 residues in the CDR3. CDR3 DNA sequence: TGTGCCAGCAGCAAATATGACAGGGGCGATTACAATGAGCAGTTCTTC. This sequence encodes CASSKYDRGDYNEQFF.

The CDR3 reads CASSFGGYTF. The DNA of the CDR3 is TGTGCCAGCAGCTTCGGAGGCTACACCTTC. The chain combines TRBV7-9 with TRBJ1-2; D is undetermined. V was cut by 3 bases and J by 8 bases, with 4 bases left in between. The CDR3 is made up of 10 amino acids. CDR1 is SEHNR, CDR2 FQNEAQ, per germline (reference sequence).

The gene calls are TRBV5-1 and TRBJ2-5; no clear D gene. The last part of the DNA fits TRBJ2-7 better; the J call may be wrong. Germline lookup yields CDR1 SGHRS and CDR2 YFSETQ. The CDR3 consists of 14 residues. In nucleotides, the CDR3 is TGCGCCAGCAGCTTGGGGCCGAAGTTCTACGAGCAGTACTTC. Residues: CASSLGPKFYEQYF.

This clone was counted once. The CDR3 spells CASSLWGNSNQPQHF. The CDR3, as DNA: TGTGCCAGCAGTTTATGGGGGAATAGCAATCAGCCCCAGCATTTT. V and J are TRBV27 and TRBJ1-5; weak D call: TRBD1 (5 bases). The CDR3 has 15 residues. The germline V and J ends were trimmed by 1 base and 0 bases, with 7 bases remaining between them. Per germline, CDR1 MNHEY and CDR2 SMNVEV (reference sequence).

This clone showed up just once. The V gene is TRBV4-1, the J gene TRBJ2-7; 8 nucleotides align to TRBD1. CDR3 length: 15 residues. CDR1 and CDR2 from the germline V gene are MGHRA and YSYEKL. V gave up 4 bases and J gave up 3 bases; unmatched junction bases: 8. CDR3 residues: CASSRQDRVDYEQYF. DNA of the CDR3: TGCGCCAGCAGCCGCCAGGACAGGGTAGACTACGAGCAGTACTTC.

V gene TRBV4-1 combines with J gene TRBJ1-1; possible D gene TRBD1, 5 bases. Trimming stripped 0 bases from V and 9 bases from J, with 14 bases between. The CDR3 is 14 amino acids. From germline, CDR1 is MGHRA and CDR2 YSYEKL. The CDR3 DNA reads TGCGCCAGCAGCCAAGAAGGGATGTGGACACAAGCTTTCTTT. Amino acid sequence: CASSQEGMWTQAFF.

This clone appeared a single time. The chain is built from TRBV7-9 and TRBJ1-1, with D hard to call. The CDR3 totals 12 residues. In germline, CDR1 is SEHNR, CDR2 FQNEAQ (reference sequence). Trimming took 5 bases from V and 10 from J, leaving 14 bases between them. The CDR3 nucleotides are TGTGCCAGCAGCCCCGACACGTTGCGAGCTTTCTTT. This translates into CASSPDTLRAFF.

CDR3: CASSFGGWDPNSPLHF. The CDR3 DNA sequence: TGTGCCAGCAGCTTCGGGGGGTGGGATCCGAATTCACCCCTCCACTTT. The J gene is TRBJ1-6, the V gene TRBV7-8; possibly TRBD1 for D (5 bases). With 3 bases removed from V and 7 bases from J, the gap between germline ends came to 16 bases. The germline V gene has CDR1 SGHVS and CDR2 FQNEAQ. This CDR3 is 16 amino acids long.

The rearrangement uses TRBV12-5 and TRBJ1-5, with 9 bases lining up with TRBD1. The CDR3 length is 17 residues. Germline values: CDR1 LGHNT, CDR2 FRNRAP. V dropped 1 base and J dropped 2; count of bases not matched to a gene: 6. CDR3 protein: CASGLDLTGGGNQPQHF. The CDR3, as DNA: TGTGCTAGTGGTTTGGACTTGACAGGGGGAGGCAATCAGCCCCAGCATTTT.

The V call is TRBV27, the J call TRBJ2-4, with 11 positions matching TRBD2. The junction had 4 bases not matched to a gene; V was cut back by 0 bases and J by 3 bases. The CDR3 spans 17 residues. Germline loops: CDR1 MNHEY, CDR2 SMNVEV (reference sequence). CDR3 bases: TGTGCCAGCAGTTTATCGGGTAGCGGGGGGGTCAAAAACATTCAGTACTTC. Translating it yields CASSLSGSGGVKNIQYF.